These 15 T cell receptor beta chains came from one sample sequenced in a study of blood T cell repertoires in COVID-19 (dated by TCRdb to 2018 to 2020). Libraries were built with the immunoSEQ multiplex PCR assay. The table comes from immuneACCESS by way of TCRdb, which keeps in-frame sequences with V and J called. Part of the clones is missing from these tables; in studies checked, under half for an unresolved V gene and the rest for unknown reasons. For this sample the table gives around 150,000 clones, of which approximately 90% were detected only once. The top ten clonotypes cover roughly 3.9% of the sample. Sequences were obtained from peripheral blood. These receptors were collected from a woman aged 55-75 years who had recovered from COVID-19.

The rearrangement uses TRBV19 and TRBJ2-2; no clear D gene. The germline V gene encodes CDR1 LNHDA and CDR2 SQIVND (reference sequence). Trimming left V 6 bases short and J 3 bases short, with 11 bases between. This CDR3 comprises 14 residues. CDR3 loop: CASRAGSYTGELFF. In DNA form, the CDR3 reads TGTGCCAGTAGGGCCGGGTCCTACACCGGGGAGCTGTTTTTT.

V and J are TRBV7-9 and TRBJ2-5; 10 bases align to TRBD1. This CDR3 has 13 amino acids. V dropped 11 bases and J dropped 5; count of bases not matched to a gene: 8. Germline V lookup: CDR1 SEHNR, CDR2 FQNEAQ (reference sequence). CDR3 coding DNA: TGTGCCTCCGAGCGGGGACAGGGGGAGACCCAGTACTTC. It codes for CASERGQGETQYF.

The chain combines TRBV5-1 with TRBJ1-2, with 7 nucleotides matching TRBD1. V was pared by 4 bases and J by 0 bases, with 6 bases of the junction left unmatched. Germline lookup yields CDR1 SGHRS and CDR2 YFSETQ. This CDR3 is built from 15 residues. CDR3 loop: CASSPQGTSNYGYTF. DNA of the CDR3: TGCGCCAGCAGCCCACAGGGGACCTCTAACTATGGCTACACCTTC. The variable domain in full, completed from reference TRBV5-1 and TRBJ1-2, reads KAGVTQTPRYLIKTRGQQVTLSCSPISGHRSVSWYQQTPGQGLQFLFEYFSETQRNKGNFPGRFSGRQFSNSRSEMNVSTLELGDSALYLCASSPQGTSNYGYTFGSGTRLTVV.

This clone was detected only once. The chain is built from TRBV10-3 and TRBJ1-1, with D possibly TRBD1 on 5 matching bases. The CDR3 extends over 16 amino acids. V lost 6 bases, J lost 5 bases, and 22 bases lay in between. From germline, CDR1 is ENHRY and CDR2 SYGVKD. The CDR3 nucleotides are TGTGCCATCAGCCTAGCCCATGGGGGGGGAGGAACTGAAGCTTTCTTT. Its translation is CAISLAHGGGGTEAFF.

The chain carries TRBV5-4 and TRBJ2-5; 9 nucleotides agree with TRBD2. V lost 5 bases and J lost 5; bases outside the gene matches: 10. The CDR3 covers 15 residues. Germline V gene data show CDR1 as SGHNT and CDR2 as YYREEE (reference sequence). The CDR3 bases are TGTGCCAGCAGTCCCCAGCGGGGGGATGATGAGACCCAGTACTTC. Translating it yields CASSPQRGDDETQYF.

The V and J genes are TRBV28 and TRBJ2-7; D gene ambiguous. Looked up from germline, CDR1 is MDHEN and CDR2 is SYDVKM. V was shortened by 11 bases and J by 0 bases, with 17 bases between the two germline ends. CDR3 length: 14 amino acids. In DNA form, the CDR3 reads TGTGCCTTATCTTCACCCAGAAGCTCCTACGAGCAGTACTTC. Translated, it gives CALSSPRSSYEQYF.

The chain couples TRBV28 to TRBJ1-4; D remains unclear. Germline loops: CDR1 MDHEN, CDR2 SYDVKM. The CDR3 length is 15 residues. V dropped 7 bases and J dropped 7 bases, with 19 bases sitting between them. The CDR3 DNA sequence: TGTGCCAGCACCCGAGGAGGGATGGAAGTTGAAAAACTGTTTTTT. It codes for CASTRGGMEVEKLFF.

The V and J genes are TRBV2 and TRBJ2-7, with 10 bases aligning to TRBD1. Germline CDR1 is SNHLY and CDR2 is FYNNEI. The CDR3 extends over 15 amino acids. The junction had 11 bases not matched to a gene; V was cut back by 6 bases and J by 6 bases. The CDR3 nucleotides are TGTGCCAGCAGGGGTCGGACAGGGGGGAGTCGCGAGCAGTACTTC. This encodes CASRGRTGGSREQYF.

The CDR3 loop is CASSRDGTGGQPQHF. The CDR3 bases are TGTGCCAGCAGCCGAGACGGGACAGGGGGTCAGCCCCAGCATTTT. This sequence joins TRBV21-1 and TRBJ1-5; whether TRBD1, the table's D call, matches the DNA was not checked. TRBV21-1 is a recognized pseudogene. The CDR3 is 15 amino acids.

J is TRBJ2-7 and V is TRBV27; D is unclear. Germline CDR1 reads MNHEY; CDR2 reads SMNVEV (reference sequence). The CDR3 sequence is 13 residues long. The ends were cut back, 5 bases at V and 2 bases at J, with 10 bases in the middle. The DNA of the CDR3 is TGTGCCAGCAGTCCGACACACACCTACGAGCAGTACTTC. It encodes CASSPTHTYEQYF.

The rearrangement uses TRBV20-1 and TRBJ1-6; possibly TRBD1 for D (5 bases). The CDR3 runs 15 residues. Trimming left V 3 bases short and J 7 bases short, with 16 bases between. Germline V gives CDR1 DFQATT, CDR2 SNEGSKA (reference sequence). CDR3 sequence (DNA): TGCAGTGCTAGTTCATGGCAGGGTAGGAATTCACCCCTCCACTTT. Translating gives CSASSWQGRNSPLHF.

The rearrangement uses TRBV20-1 and TRBJ2-2; TRBD1 matches at 7 bases. This CDR3 is built from 16 residues. Germline V CDR1 and CDR2: DFQATT, SNEGSKA (reference sequence). The ends lost 3 bases at V and 5 bases at J; junction bases unmatched: 12. The CDR3 DNA sequence: TGCAGTGCTAGTGATATAAGACAGGGTTGGACCGGGGAGCTGTTTTTT. Its protein is CSASDIRQGWTGELFF.

The chain recombines TRBV5-8 with TRBJ1-5, with a weak D call TRBD1 (5 bases). The V end was cut by 4 bases, the J end by 0 bases, with 17 bases between. This CDR3 contains 17 residues. Germline V gene lookup returns CDR1 SGHTS and CDR2 YDEGEE. CDR3 sequence reads: CASSGGTGPYSNQPQHF. CDR3 sequence (DNA): TGTGCCAGCAGCGGAGGGACGGGACCCTATAGCAATCAGCCCCAGCATTTT.

The chain links TRBV6-2 or TRBV6-3 to TRBJ1-4; D is perhaps TRBD1 (6 bases). This CDR3 has 17 residues. CDR1 and CDR2 from the germline V gene are MNHEY and SVGEGT. V was shortened by 6 bases and J by 2 bases, with 19 bases between the two germline ends. This CDR3 is CASSPTPQGGTNEKLFF. CDR3 coding DNA: TGTGCCAGCAGCCCTACCCCACAGGGAGGGACTAATGAAAAACTGTTTTTT.

The chain couples TRBV4-1 to TRBJ1-2, with 12 bases aligning to TRBD1. The CDR3 spans 15 residues. CDR1 is MGHRA and CDR2 is YSYEKL in the germline V gene. The V segment lost 4 bases and the J segment 5 bases; nucleotides outside the gene matches: 5. The CDR3: CASSPGQGAGYGYTF. In nucleotides, the CDR3 is TGCGCCAGCAGCCCGGGACAGGGGGCTGGGTATGGCTACACCTTC.